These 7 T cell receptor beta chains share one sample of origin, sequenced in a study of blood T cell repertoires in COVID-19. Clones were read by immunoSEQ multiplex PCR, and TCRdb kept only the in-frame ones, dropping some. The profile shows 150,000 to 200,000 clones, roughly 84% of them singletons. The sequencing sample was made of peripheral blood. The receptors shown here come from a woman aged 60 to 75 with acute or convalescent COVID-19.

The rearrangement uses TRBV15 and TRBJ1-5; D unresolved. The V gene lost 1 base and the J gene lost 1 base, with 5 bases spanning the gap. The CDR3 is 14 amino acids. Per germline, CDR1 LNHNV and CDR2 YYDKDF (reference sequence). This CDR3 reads CATSRVQSNQPQHF. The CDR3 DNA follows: TGTGCCACCAGCAGAGTCCAGAGCAATCAGCCCCAGCATTTT. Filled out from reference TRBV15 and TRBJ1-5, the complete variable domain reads DAMVIQNPRYQVTQFGKPVTLSCSQTLNHNVMYWYQQKSSQAPKLLFHYYDKDFNNEADTPDNFQSRRPNTSFCFLDIRSPGLGDTAMYLCATSRVQSNQPQHFGDGTRLSIL.

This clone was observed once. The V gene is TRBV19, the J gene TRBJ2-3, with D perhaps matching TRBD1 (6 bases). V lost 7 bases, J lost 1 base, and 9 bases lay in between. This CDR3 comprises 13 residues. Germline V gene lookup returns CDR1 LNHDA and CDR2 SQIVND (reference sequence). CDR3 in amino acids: CASTGDRTDTQYF. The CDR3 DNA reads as TGTGCCAGTACAGGGGACCGCACAGATACGCAGTATTTT. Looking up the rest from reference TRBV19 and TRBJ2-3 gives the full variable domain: DGGITQSPKYLFRKEGQNVTLSCEQNLNHDAMYWYRQDPGQGLRLIYYSQIVNDFQKGDIAEGYSVSREKKESFPLTVTSAQKNPTAFYLCASTGDRTDTQYFGPGTRLTVL.

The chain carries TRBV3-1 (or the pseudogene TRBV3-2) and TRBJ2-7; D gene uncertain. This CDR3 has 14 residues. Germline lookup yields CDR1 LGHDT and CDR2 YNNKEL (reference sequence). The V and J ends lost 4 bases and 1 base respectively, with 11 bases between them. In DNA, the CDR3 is TGTGCCAGCAGCCTCCGCGACTGGTCCTACGAGCAGTACTTC. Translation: CASSLRDWSYEQYF.

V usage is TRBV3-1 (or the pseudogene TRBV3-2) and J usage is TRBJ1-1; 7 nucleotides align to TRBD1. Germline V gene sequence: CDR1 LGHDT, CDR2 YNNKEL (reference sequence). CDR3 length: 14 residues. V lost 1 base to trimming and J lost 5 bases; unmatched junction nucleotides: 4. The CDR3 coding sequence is TGTGCCAGCAGCCAAGTGACAGGGAGGACTGAAGCTTTCTTT. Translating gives CASSQVTGRTEAFF.

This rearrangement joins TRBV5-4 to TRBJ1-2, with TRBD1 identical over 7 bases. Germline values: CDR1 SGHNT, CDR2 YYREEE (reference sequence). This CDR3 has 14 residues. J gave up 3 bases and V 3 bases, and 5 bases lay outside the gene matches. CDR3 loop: CASSSQGDDYGYTF. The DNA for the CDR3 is TGTGCCAGCAGCTCTCAGGGGGACGACTATGGCTACACCTTC. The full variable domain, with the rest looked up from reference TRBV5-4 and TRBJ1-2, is ETGVTQSPTHLIKTRGQQVTLRCSSQSGHNTVSWYQQALGQGPQFIFQYYREEENGRGNFPPRFSGLQFPNYSSELNVNALELDDSALYLCASSSQGDDYGYTFGSGTRLTVV.

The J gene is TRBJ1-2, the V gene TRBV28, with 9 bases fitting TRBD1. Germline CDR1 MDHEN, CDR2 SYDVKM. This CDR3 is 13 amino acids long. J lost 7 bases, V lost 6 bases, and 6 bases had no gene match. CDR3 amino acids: CASRVHRGLGYTF. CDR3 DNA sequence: TGTGCCAGCAGGGTACACAGGGGGCTTGGCTACACCTTC.

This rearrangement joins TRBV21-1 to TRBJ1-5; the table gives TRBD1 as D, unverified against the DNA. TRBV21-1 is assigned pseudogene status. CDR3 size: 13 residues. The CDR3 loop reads CASSRQGDQPQHF. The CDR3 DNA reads TGTGCCAGCAGCCGACAGGGTGATCAGCCCCAGCATTTT.